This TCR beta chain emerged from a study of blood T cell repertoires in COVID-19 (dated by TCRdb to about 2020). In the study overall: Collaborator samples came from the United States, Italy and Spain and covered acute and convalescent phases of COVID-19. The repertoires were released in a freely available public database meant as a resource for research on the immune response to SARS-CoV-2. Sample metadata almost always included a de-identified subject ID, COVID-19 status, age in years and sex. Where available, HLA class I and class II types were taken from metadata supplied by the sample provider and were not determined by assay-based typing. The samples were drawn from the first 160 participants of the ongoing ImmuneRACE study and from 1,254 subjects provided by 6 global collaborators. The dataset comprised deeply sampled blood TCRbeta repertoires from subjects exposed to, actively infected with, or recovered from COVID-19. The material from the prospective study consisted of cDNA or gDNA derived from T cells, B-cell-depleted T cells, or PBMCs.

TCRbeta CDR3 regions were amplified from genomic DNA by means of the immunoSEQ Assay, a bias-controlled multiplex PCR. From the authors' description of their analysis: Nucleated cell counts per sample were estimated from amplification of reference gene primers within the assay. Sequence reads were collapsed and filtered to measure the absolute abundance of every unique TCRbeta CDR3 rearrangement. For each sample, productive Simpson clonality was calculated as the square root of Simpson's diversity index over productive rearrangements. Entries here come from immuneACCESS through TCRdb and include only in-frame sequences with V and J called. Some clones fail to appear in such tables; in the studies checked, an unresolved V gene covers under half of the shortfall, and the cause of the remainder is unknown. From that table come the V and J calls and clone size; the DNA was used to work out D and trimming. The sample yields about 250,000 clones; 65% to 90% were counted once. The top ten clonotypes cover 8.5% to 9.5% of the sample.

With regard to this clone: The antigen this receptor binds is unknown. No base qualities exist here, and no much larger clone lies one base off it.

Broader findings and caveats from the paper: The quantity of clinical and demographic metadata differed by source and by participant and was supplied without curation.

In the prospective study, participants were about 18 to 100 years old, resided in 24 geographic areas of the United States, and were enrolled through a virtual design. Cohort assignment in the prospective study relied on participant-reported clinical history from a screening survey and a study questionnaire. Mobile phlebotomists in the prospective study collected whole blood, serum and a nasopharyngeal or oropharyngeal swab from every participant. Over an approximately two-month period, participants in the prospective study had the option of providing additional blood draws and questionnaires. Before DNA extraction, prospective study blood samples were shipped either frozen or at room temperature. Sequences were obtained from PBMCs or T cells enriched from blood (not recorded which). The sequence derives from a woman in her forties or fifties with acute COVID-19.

In nucleotides, the sequence is TGTGCCAGCAGCGAACCGACAGGGACCTCTGGAAACACCATATATTTT. Its amino acids are CASSEPTGTSGNTIYF. The sequence is built from TRBV6-2 or TRBV6-3 and TRBJ1-3; 7 bases in the middle match TRBD1. Trimming takes 6 bases off V and 0 bases off J; junction bases not matched to a gene: 8. Taken from the germline V gene, the CDR1 and CDR2 loops are MNHEY and SVGEGT. The CDR3, from cysteine to phenylalanine, totals 16 residues. Here the CDR3 DNA is all that survives: 48 bases in frame from base 1.